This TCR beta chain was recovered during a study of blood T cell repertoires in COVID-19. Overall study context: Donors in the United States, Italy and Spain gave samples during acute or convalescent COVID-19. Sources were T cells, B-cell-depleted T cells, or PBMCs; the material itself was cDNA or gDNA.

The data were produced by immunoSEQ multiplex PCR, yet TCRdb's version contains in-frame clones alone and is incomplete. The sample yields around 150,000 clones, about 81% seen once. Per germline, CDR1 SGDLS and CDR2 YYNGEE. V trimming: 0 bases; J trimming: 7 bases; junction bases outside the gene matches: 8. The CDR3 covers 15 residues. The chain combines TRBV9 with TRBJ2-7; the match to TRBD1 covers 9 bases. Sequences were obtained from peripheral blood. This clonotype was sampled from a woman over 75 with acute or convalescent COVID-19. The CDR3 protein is CASSVDRDRAGEQYF. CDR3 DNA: TGTGCCAGCAGCGTAGATCGGGACAGGGCGGGAGAGCAGTACTTC.